This T cell receptor (beta chain) was recorded in a study of blood T cell repertoires in COVID-19. Overall study context: From the United States, Italy and Spain came samples of acute and convalescent COVID-19. T cells, B-cell-depleted T cells, or PBMCs provided the cDNA or gDNA that served as material.

Unmatched junction bases numbered 15, after V lost 3 bases and J lost 6 bases. Germline V gene data show CDR1 as SGHNT and CDR2 as YENEEA. CDR3 length equals 18 residues. In the authors' methods: From reference gene primer amplification, estimates of nucleated cell counts were derived. Assay: immunoSEQ multiplex PCR; the TCRdb copy retains only in-frame clones and omits some. From that table come the V and J calls and clone size; the DNA was used to work out D and trimming. The table has some 150,000 clones, 75% to 85% seen once; the top ten hold about 8.9%. The sequenced sample consisted of peripheral blood. The TCR sequence derives from a woman aged 45 to 65 with acute or convalescent COVID-19. This sequence joins TRBV11-3 and TRBJ2-2; 8 bases are shared with TRBD1. CDR3 nucleotide sequence: TGTGCCAGCAGCTTGGCCTCACTGACAGGGGCCTACTCCGGGGAGCTGTTTTTT. This encodes CASSLASLTGAYSGELFF.